These 26 T cell receptor beta chains were sequenced from one sample in a study of shared clonotypes between healthy human individuals. Clones were read by immunoSEQ multiplex PCR, and TCRdb kept only the in-frame ones, dropping some. The table records over 2 million clones, roughly 96% of them present only once. The source material was naive CD4+ T cells sorted from blood. Regarding subset: CD45RA+ positively selected. These receptors all come from a man aged 18 to 30 in good health.

The gene calls are TRBV29-1 and TRBJ2-5, with no clear D. The V gene's germline CDR1 is SQVTM and CDR2 ANQGSEA. Between the trimmed V and J ends, which lost 4 bases and 8 bases, there was a span of 11 bases. This CDR3 has 11 residues. CDR3 sequence reads: CSVAPKDTQYF. CDR3 nucleotides: TGCAGCGTTGCTCCGAAGGACACCCAGTACTTC.

The chain couples TRBV28 to TRBJ2-7, with D unresolved. V lost 3 bases and J 5 bases, leaving 5 bases between the germline ends. The CDR3 loop spans 11 amino acids. Germline CDR1 is MDHEN and CDR2 is SYDVKM. This chain's CDR3 is CASSFYNEQYF. CDR3 nucleotides: TGTGCCAGCAGTTTTTATAACGAGCAGTACTTC.

The chain combines TRBV6-1 with TRBJ1-5, with 7 bases identical to TRBD1. The CDR3 sequence is 18 residues long. Germline CDR1 and CDR2: MNHNS and SASEGT. With 3 bases clipped from V and 0 bases from J, the junction kept 11 bases outside the gene matches. The CDR3 protein is CASSDRYPTGYSNQPQHF. The DNA of the CDR3 is TGTGCCAGCAGTGATCGCTACCCGACAGGGTATAGCAATCAGCCCCAGCATTTT.

V and J are TRBV5-1 and TRBJ1-1; the D is unclear. Trimming took off 4 bases at V and 1 base at J, with 8 bases between the two ends. The CDR3 loop spans 13 amino acids. The V gene's germline CDR1 is SGHRS and CDR2 YFSETQ. DNA for the CDR3: TGCGCCAGCAGCACCCTCCAGAACACTGAAGCTTTCTTT. Its translation: CASSTLQNTEAFF.

The chain is built from TRBV2 and TRBJ1-2; D may be TRBD1 (5 bases). Germline CDR1 SNHLY, CDR2 FYNNEI. There are 16 residues in the CDR3. V was shortened by 3 bases and J by 5 bases, with 19 bases between the two germline ends. DNA for the CDR3: TGTGCCAGCAGTGATCCCAGGGCCCTAAGGAGGTATGGCTACACCTTC. Its translation: CASSDPRALRRYGYTF.

The CDR3 region has the DNA TGCAGCGTTGACTTTGGGGACGGCTACACCTTC. Translated, it gives CSVDFGDGYTF. The V gene is TRBV29-1, the J gene TRBJ1-2; tentatively, D is TRBD1 (5 bases). There are 11 residues in the CDR3. Germline CDR1 reads SQVTM; CDR2 reads ANQGSEA. V lost 3 bases to trimming and J lost 8 bases, with 10 bases between them.

The chain employs TRBV25-1 and TRBJ2-1; 8 nucleotides agree with TRBD2. This CDR3 spans 13 amino acids. The germline V gene has CDR1 MGHDK and CDR2 SYGVNS. Trimming removed 6 bases from V and 7 bases from J; junction bases left unmatched: 5. The CDR3 reads CASSGGGLNEQFF. CDR3 bases: TGTGCCAGCAGCGGGGGGGGCTTGAATGAGCAGTTCTTC.

This chain links TRBV5-1 with TRBJ1-1; no firm D call. Looked up from germline, CDR1 is SGHRS and CDR2 is YFSETQ. CDR3 length equals 14 residues. V shed 4 bases and J shed 3 bases, with 13 bases lying between them. The CDR3 sequence is CASSPLPYDTEAFF. The CDR3 bases are TGCGCCAGCAGCCCCCTCCCGTATGACACTGAAGCTTTCTTT.

The rearrangement links TRBV19 to TRBJ1-6; D remains ambiguous. Germline V gene data show CDR1 as LNHDA and CDR2 as SQIVND (reference sequence). Trimming removed 1 base at V and 2 bases at J, with 12 bases between. There are 17 residues in the CDR3. Written as DNA, the CDR3 is TGTGCCAGTAGTATAGGGGGAGGTTTCGCCTATAATTCACCCCTCCACTTT. Translating it yields CASSIGGGFAYNSPLHF.

In this sample, this clone turned up a few times. The J gene is TRBJ2-5, the V gene TRBV9, with 10 positions matching TRBD2. The V gene end was trimmed by 0 bases and the J gene end by 2 bases; junction bases not matched to a gene: 7. The germline V gene encodes CDR1 SGDLS and CDR2 YYNGEE. The length of the CDR3 is 17 residues. The DNA of the CDR3 is TGTGCCAGCAGCGTAGAAGGGCCTAGCGGGGGACAAGAGACCCAGTACTTC. Its protein product is CASSVEGPSGGQETQYF.

This chain links TRBV5-1 with TRBJ1-1; no clear D gene. V lost 2 bases, J lost 1 base, and 9 bases lay in between. Germline V lookup: CDR1 SGHRS, CDR2 YFSETQ. The CDR3 contains 14 residues. The CDR3 region is CASSFISGNTEAFF. In DNA, the CDR3 is TGCGCCAGCAGCTTTATATCCGGGAACACTGAAGCTTTCTTT.

The chain uses TRBV29-1 and TRBJ2-3; D is unresolved. The CDR3 length is 11 residues. The germline V gene has CDR1 SQVTM and CDR2 ANQGSEA. Trimming removed 6 bases at V and 1 base at J, with 5 bases between. The CDR3: CSVDGTDTQYF. The DNA of the CDR3 is TGCAGCGTGGACGGCACAGATACGCAGTATTTT.

The chain links TRBV5-6 to TRBJ1-4; no firm D call. Trimming stripped 1 base from V and 8 bases from J, with 12 bases between. The CDR3 spans 14 residues. Germline V CDR1 and CDR2: SGHDT, YYEEEE. Written as DNA, the CDR3 is TGTGCCAGCAGCTTGAAGGGTTCGGGGGAAAAACTGTTTTTT. This encodes CASSLKGSGEKLFF.

The rearrangement links TRBV5-1 to TRBJ2-1; possibly TRBD2 for D (6 bases). This CDR3 contains 15 residues. CDR1 and CDR2 from the germline V gene are SGHRS and YFSETQ. V was pared by 1 base and J by 8 bases, with 16 bases between. The CDR3: CASSLWGDPLDEQFF. In nucleotides, the CDR3 is TGCGCCAGCAGCTTGTGGGGGGACCCCTTGGATGAGCAGTTCTTC.

The chain joins TRBV10-3 to TRBJ1-6, with D uncertain. Looked up from germline, CDR1 is ENHRY and CDR2 is SYGVKD. V gave up 3 bases and J gave up 7 bases, with 7 bases separating them. The length of the CDR3 is 13 residues. CDR3 region: CAISDIGNSPLHF. CDR3 coding DNA: TGTGCCATCAGTGATATAGGGAATTCACCCCTCCACTTT.

The V gene is TRBV7-9, the J gene TRBJ2-2, with TRBD1 matching over 7 bases. The CDR3 spans 18 residues. Germline V CDR1 and CDR2: SEHNR, FQNEAQ (reference sequence). V shed 2 bases, J shed 0 bases, and the junction held 9 bases outside the gene matches. This CDR3 is CASSLRIGQATNTGELFF. The CDR3 nucleotides read TGTGCCAGCAGCTTACGTATCGGACAGGCCACGAACACCGGGGAGCTGTTTTTT.

The V gene is TRBV4-1, the J gene TRBJ1-2; D ambiguous. Germline V gene lookup returns CDR1 MGHRA and CDR2 YSYEKL. This CDR3 is built from 16 residues. Trimming left V 8 bases short and J 4 bases short, with 23 bases between. CDR3 coding DNA: TGCGCCAGCCATGATCCGATAGGAAACCTCCGCTATGGCTACACCTTC. Residues: CASHDPIGNLRYGYTF.

The rearrangement joins TRBV5-1 to TRBJ2-7, with 13 bases fitting TRBD2. The CDR3 sequence is 16 residues long. The V gene's germline CDR1 is SGHRS and CDR2 YFSETQ. With V trimmed by 0 bases and J by 6 bases, 6 bases remained unmatched. The CDR3 sequence is CASSLVTSGRAGEQYF. The CDR3 nucleotides are TGCGCCAGCAGCTTGGTAACTAGCGGGAGGGCAGGCGAGCAGTACTTC.

This clone came up once. The sample has other DNA sequences that encode this CDR3 too. The chain couples TRBV7-6 to TRBJ2-7; D is ambiguous. There are 12 residues in the CDR3. Trimming shortened V by 5 bases and J by 0 bases, and 5 bases separated the two germline ends. CDR1 and CDR2 from the germline V gene are SGHVS and FNYEAQ. CDR3 nucleotide sequence: TGTGCCAGCAGCCTAAACTCCTACGAGCAGTACTTC. The encoded protein is CASSLNSYEQYF.

Comment on this clone: In the same sample, other DNA sequences code for this CDR3. The gene calls are TRBV20-1 and TRBJ2-5; D is unclear. There are 10 residues in the CDR3. Trimming cost V 5 bases and J 1 base, with 2 bases left between them. CDR1 is DFQATT, CDR2 SNEGSKA, per germline (reference sequence). The CDR3 nucleotides are TGCAGTGCTGGCCAAGAGACCCAGTACTTC. Translation gives CSAGQETQYF.

The rearrangement links TRBV19 to TRBJ1-5; D is unclear. Trimming pared 7 bases from V and 7 bases from J, leaving 17 bases between. Germline V gene data show CDR1 as LNHDA and CDR2 as SQIVND (reference sequence). The CDR3 length is 14 residues. CDR3 DNA: TGTGCCAGTACCGCGATGGGGTCCCTCCAGCCCCAGCATTTT. This encodes CASTAMGSLQPQHF.

J is TRBJ2-3 and V is TRBV5-1, with TRBD2 matching 7 bases. This CDR3 is 16 amino acids long. Germline CDR1 reads SGHRS; CDR2 reads YFSETQ. The V segment lost 1 base and the J segment 1 base; nucleotides outside the gene matches: 6. The CDR3 here is CASSLREAGGTDTQYF. The CDR3 region has the DNA TGCGCCAGCAGCTTGCGGGAGGCGGGTGGCACAGATACGCAGTATTTT.

This chain uses TRBV25-1 with TRBJ2-2; 7 nucleotides agree with TRBD1. V dropped 2 bases and J dropped 6; count of bases not matched to a gene: 9. The CDR3 is 16 residues long. CDR1 and CDR2 (germline): MGHDK, SYGVNS. This CDR3 is CASSEVRGQGPGELFF. Here the CDR3 DNA reads TGTGCCAGCAGTGAAGTAAGGGGGCAGGGACCCGGGGAGCTGTTTTTT.

The rearrangement uses TRBV28 and TRBJ1-5, with D possibly TRBD1 on 6 matching bases. Trimming removed 5 bases at V and 4 bases at J, with 12 bases between. Germline CDR1 reads MDHEN; CDR2 reads SYDVKM. The length of the CDR3 is 14 residues. CDR3 amino acids: CASSLHRENQPQHF. For the CDR3, the DNA is TGTGCCAGCAGTCTACACAGGGAGAATCAGCCCCAGCATTTT.

The gene calls are TRBV5-1 and TRBJ2-5; no reliable D call. The CDR3 covers 15 residues. V was clipped by 1 base and J by 1 base, with 11 bases between them. The germline gives CDR1 SGHRS, CDR2 YFSETQ. The CDR3 reads CASSLTKAVQETQYF. In DNA, the CDR3 is TGCGCCAGCAGCTTGACGAAGGCAGTCCAAGAGACCCAGTACTTC.

This clone was counted a single time. The chain carries TRBV7-2 and TRBJ2-7; D is ambiguous. This CDR3 region has 12 residues. The V end was cut by 3 bases, the J end by 2 bases, with 5 bases between. Germline CDR1 is SGHTA and CDR2 is FQGNSA. In DNA, the CDR3 is TGTGCCAGCAGCTTTTCCGCCTACGAGCAGTACTTC. This translates into CASSFSAYEQYF.